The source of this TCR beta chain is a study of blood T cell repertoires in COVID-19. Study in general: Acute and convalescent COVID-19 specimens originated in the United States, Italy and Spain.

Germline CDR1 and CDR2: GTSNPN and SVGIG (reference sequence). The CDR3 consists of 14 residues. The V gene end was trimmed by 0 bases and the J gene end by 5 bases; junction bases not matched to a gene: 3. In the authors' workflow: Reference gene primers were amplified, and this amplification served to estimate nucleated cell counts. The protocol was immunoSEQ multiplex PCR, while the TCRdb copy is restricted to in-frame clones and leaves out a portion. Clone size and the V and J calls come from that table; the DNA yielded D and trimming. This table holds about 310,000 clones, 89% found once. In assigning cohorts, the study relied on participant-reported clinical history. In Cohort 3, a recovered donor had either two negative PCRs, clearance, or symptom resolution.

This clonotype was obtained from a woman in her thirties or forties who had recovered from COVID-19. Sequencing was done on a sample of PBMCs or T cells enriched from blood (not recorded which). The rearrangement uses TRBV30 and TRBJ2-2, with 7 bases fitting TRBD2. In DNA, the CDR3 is TGTGCCTGGAGTGTCTTGCGGGAGACCGGGGAGCTGTTTTTT. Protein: CAWSVLRETGELFF.